The entry that follows covers one T cell receptor beta chain sequence. One junction end disagrees with the germline gene, perhaps due to a read error. Germline CDR1 SSHAT, CDR2 FNYEAQ (reference sequence). The CDR3 is made up of 15 amino acids. This sample is part of a study of T-cell memory formation after mild COVID-19. Across the study: The TCR clusters were mostly specific to one donor.

TCRdb reprocessed the 5' RACE reads via MiXCR and lists one record per CDR3 protein. The sample consists of approximately 150,000 distinct CDR3 sequences, under 25% of them appearing once. The receptor comes from an adult woman who had mild COVID-19 (a few samples of this study predate the infection). Cell type and time point are not known. The sequencing sample was made of PBMCs or a T cell subset sorted from them (not recorded which). The chain employs TRBV7-7 and TRBJ1-4; no firm D call. The CDR3 is CASSLANTPNEKLFF. DNA of the CDR3: TGTGCTAGCAGCTTAGCTAACACACCTAATGAAAAACTGTTTTTT.